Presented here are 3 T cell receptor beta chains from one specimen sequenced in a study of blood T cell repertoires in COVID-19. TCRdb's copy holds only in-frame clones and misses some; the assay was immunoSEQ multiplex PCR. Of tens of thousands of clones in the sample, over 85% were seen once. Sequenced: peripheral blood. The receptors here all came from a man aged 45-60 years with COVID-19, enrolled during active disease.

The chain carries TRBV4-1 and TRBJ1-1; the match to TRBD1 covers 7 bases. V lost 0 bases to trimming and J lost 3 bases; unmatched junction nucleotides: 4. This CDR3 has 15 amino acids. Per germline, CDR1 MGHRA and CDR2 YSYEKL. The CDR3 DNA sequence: TGCGCCAGCAGCCAAGAGGACAGGAAATACACTGAAGCTTTCTTT. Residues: CASSQEDRKYTEAFF.

CDR3 coding DNA: TGCGCCAGCAGCTTGGCCTCAGGACCCCCGGGGGGGGAGCAGTTCTTC. This translates into CASSLASGPPGGEQFF. The chain has TRBV5-1 and TRBJ2-1; 8 bases are a match to TRBD2. Trimming took 0 bases from V and 10 from J; bases not matched to a gene: 12. The CDR3 consists of 16 residues. Germline lookup yields CDR1 SGHRS and CDR2 YFSETQ.

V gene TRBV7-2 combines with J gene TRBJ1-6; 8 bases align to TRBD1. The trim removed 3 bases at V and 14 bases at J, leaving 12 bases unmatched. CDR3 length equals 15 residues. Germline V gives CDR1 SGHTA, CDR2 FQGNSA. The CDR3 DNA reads TGTGCCAGCAGCTTGCAGGACAGGGTGGGGAGGGCCCTCCACTTT. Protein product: CASSLQDRVGRALHF.